This TCR beta chain was recorded in a study of blood T cells in healthy people across ages. Study results and caveats: Unsorted PBMC material precluded a definitive naive versus antigen-experienced comparison. There were more naive CD4+ cells and higher diversity in long-lived donors than in aged donors.

Next came a second PCR, run for about 7 to 12 cycles, which used a sample-barcoded 5' primer along with a J-beta primer mix. TCRdb reanalysed the 5' RACE reads using MiXCR and keeps one entry per CDR3 protein. The sample records about 1.8 million distinct CDR3 sequences, around half being singletons. In the case of this clonotype: Its specificity is not known.

Sequenced: blood. This TCR derives from a woman aged 40 to 50 in good health.

The CDR3 nucleotides are TGTGCCAGCGGACTGGGGGGCACCGGGGAGCTGTTTTTT. Translating it yields CASGLGGTGELFF. The rearrangement joins TRBV7-9 to TRBJ2-2; the D gene is possibly TRBD2 (6 bases). Trimming cost V 8 bases and J 4 bases, with 11 bases left between them. Germline V gives CDR1 SEHNR, CDR2 FQNEAQ (reference sequence). CDR3 size: 13 residues.